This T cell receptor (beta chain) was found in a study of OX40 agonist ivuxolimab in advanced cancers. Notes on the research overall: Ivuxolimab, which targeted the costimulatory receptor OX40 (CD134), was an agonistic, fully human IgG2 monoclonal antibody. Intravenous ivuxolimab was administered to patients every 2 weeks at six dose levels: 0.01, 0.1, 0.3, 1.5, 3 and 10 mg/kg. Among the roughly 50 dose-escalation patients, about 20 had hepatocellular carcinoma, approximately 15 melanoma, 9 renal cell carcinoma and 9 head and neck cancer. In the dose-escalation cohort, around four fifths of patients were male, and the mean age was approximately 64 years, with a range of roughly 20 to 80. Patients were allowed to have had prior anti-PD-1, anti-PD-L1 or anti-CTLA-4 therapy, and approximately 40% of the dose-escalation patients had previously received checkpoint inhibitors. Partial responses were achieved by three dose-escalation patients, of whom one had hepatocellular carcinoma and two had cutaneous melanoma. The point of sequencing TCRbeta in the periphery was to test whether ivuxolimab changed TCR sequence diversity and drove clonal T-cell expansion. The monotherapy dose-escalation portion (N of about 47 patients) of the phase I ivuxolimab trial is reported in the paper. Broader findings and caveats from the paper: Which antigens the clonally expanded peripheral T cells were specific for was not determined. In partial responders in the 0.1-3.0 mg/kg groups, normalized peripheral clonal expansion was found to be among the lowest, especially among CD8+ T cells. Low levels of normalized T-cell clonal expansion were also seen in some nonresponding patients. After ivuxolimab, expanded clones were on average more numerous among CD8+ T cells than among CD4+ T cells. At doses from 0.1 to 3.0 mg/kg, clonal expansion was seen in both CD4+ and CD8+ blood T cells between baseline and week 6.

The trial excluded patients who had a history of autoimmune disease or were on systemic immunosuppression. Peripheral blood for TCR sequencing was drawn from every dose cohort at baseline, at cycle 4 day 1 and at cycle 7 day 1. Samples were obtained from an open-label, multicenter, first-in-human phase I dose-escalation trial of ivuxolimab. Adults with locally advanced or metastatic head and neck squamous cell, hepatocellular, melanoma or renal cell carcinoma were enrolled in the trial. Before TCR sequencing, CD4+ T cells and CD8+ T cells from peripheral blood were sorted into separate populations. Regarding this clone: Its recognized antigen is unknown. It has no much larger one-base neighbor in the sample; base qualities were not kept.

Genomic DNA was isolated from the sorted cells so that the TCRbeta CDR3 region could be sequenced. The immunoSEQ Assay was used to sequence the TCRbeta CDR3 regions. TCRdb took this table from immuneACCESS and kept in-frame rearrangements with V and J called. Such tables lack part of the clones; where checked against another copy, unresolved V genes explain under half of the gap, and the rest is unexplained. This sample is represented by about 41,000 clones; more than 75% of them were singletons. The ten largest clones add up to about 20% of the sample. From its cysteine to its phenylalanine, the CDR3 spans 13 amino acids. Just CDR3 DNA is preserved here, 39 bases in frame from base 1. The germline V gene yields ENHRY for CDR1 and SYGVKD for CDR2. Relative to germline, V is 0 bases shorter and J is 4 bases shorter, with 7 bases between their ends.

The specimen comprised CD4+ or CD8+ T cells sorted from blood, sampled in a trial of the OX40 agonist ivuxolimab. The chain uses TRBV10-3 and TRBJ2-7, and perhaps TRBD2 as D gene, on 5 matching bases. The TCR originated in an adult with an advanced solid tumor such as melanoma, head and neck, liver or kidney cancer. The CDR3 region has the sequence CAISESGSYEQYF. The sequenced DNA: TGTGCCATCAGTGAGTCAGGGAGTTACGAGCAGTACTTC.